A single T cell receptor (beta chain) is shown here with its context. This CDR3 is 15 amino acids long. V shed 4 bases and J shed 6 bases, with 16 bases lying between them. Germline V gene lookup returns CDR1 SGHRS and CDR2 YFSETQ. Method: immunoSEQ multiplex PCR; TCRdb's copy keeps in-frame clones and lacks some. The profile shows about 400,000 clones, approximately 90% of them singletons. Treatment denoted: 15 to 20 received Ad26.COV2.S at low or high dose, single or two shots; about 5 received placebo; per-sample allocation not given. Sampling was done on day 63 after the first vaccine or placebo injection. This Boston cohort included adults aged 18-55 years. This sample was included in a study of Ad26.COV2.S vaccination and SARS-CoV-2 variants.

The sequence was collected from a person between 18 and 65 years old who received the Ad26.COV2.S COVID-19 vaccine or a placebo. Sequenced here: peripheral blood, sampled in a trial of Ad26.COV2.S vaccine versus placebo. The J gene is TRBJ2-2, the V gene TRBV5-1; either TRBD1 or TRBD2 may fit D (7 bases each). The DNA for the CDR3 is TGCGCCAGCAGCCAGACAGGGAGCGGGGCCGGGGAGCTGTTTTTT. The encoded protein is CASSQTGSGAGELFF.